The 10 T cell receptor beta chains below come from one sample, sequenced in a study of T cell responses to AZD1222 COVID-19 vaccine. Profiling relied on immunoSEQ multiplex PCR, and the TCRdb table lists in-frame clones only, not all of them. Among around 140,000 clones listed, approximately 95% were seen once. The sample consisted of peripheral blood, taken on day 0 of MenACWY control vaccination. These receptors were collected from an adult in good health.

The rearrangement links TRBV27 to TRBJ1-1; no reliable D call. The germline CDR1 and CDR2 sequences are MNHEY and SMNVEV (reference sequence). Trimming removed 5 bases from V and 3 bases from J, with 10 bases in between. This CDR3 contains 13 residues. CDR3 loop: CASSPYKYTEAFF. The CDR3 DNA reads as TGTGCCAGCAGTCCATATAAATACACTGAAGCTTTCTTT.

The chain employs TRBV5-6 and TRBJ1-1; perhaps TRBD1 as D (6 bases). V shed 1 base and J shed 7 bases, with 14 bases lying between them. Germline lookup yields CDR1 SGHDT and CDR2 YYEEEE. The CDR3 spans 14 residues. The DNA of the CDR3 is TGTGCCAGCAGCTTGTCAGGGGCCGGTGATGAAGCTTTCTTT. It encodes CASSLSGAGDEAFF.

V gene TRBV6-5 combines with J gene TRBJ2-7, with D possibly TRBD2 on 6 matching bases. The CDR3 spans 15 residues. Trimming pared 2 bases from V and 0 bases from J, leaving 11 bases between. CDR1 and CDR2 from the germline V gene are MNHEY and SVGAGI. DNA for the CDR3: TGTGCCAGCAGTTACGGTGCGGGGTCCTCCTACGAGCAGTACTTC. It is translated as CASSYGAGSSYEQYF.

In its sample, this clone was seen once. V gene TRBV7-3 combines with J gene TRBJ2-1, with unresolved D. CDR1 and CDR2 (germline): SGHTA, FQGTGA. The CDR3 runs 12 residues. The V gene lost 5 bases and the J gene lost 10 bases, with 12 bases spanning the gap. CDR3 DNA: TGTGCCAGCAGCCCCGGCCCCGGGGAGCAGTTCTTC. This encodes CASSPGPGEQFF.

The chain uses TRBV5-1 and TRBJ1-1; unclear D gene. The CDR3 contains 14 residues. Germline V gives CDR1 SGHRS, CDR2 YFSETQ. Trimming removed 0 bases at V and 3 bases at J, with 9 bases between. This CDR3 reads CASSLAGGYTEAFF. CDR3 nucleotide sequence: TGCGCCAGCAGCTTGGCCGGTGGGTACACTGAAGCTTTCTTT.

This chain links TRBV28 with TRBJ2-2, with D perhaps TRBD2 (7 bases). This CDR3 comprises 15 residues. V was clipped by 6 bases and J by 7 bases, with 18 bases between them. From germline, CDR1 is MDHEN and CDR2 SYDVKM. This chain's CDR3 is CASRTLRGGIGELFF. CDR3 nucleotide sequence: TGTGCCAGCAGGACCCTGAGGGGGGGAATCGGGGAGCTGTTTTTT. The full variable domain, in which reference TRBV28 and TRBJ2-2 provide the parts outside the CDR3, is DVKVTQSSRYLVKRTGEKVFLECVQDMDHENMFWYRQDPGLGLRLIYFSYDVKMKEKGDIPEGYSVSREKKERFSLILESASTNQTSMYLCASRTLRGGIGELFFGEGSRLTVL.

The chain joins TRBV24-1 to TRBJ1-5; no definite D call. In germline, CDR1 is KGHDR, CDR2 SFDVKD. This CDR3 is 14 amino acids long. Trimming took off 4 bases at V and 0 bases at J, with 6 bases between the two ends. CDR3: CATSDPGSNQPQHF. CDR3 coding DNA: TGTGCCACCAGTGACCCGGGTAGCAATCAGCCCCAGCATTTT.

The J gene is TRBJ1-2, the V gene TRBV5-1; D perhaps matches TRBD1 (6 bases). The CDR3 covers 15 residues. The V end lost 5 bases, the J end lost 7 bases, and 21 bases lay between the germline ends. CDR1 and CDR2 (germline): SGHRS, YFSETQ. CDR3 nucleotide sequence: TGCGCCAGCAGTTCATCCGGGACACCAGTTGGTGGCTACACCTTC. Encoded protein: CASSSSGTPVGGYTF.

The CDR3 loop reads CASSWETSGGENTF. The CDR3 nucleotides read TGCGCCAGCAGCTGGGAAACTTCAGGAGGGGAAAACACCTTC. This sequence joins TRBV5-1 and TRBJ1-2; TRBD1 is a possible D gene (5 bases). Trimming cost V 3 bases and J 12 bases, with 21 bases left between them. This CDR3 has 14 residues. Germline assignment: CDR1 SGHRS and CDR2 YFSETQ.

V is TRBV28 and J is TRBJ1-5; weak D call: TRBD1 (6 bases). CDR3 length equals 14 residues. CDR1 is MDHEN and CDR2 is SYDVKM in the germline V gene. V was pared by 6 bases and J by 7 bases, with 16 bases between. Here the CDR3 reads CASSLIQGHQPQHF. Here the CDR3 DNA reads TGTGCCAGCAGCCTAATTCAGGGACACCAGCCCCAGCATTTT. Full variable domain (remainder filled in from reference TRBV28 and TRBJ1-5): DVKVTQSSRYLVKRTGEKVFLECVQDMDHENMFWYRQDPGLGLRLIYFSYDVKMKEKGDIPEGYSVSREKKERFSLILESASTNQTSMYLCASSLIQGHQPQHFGDGTRLSIL.